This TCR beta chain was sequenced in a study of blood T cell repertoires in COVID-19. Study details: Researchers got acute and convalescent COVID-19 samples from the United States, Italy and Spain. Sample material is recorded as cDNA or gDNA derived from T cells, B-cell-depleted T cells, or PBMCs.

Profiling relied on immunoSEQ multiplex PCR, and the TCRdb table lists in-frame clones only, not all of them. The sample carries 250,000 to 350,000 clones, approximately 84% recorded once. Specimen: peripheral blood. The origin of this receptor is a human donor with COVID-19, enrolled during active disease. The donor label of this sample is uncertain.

The CDR3 region has the DNA TGCGCCAGCAGCTTGAGTAGCGGAGCTTACGAGCAGTACTTC. Its protein is CASSLSSGAYEQYF. This rearrangement joins TRBV5-1 to TRBJ2-7; D might be TRBD2 (6 bases). CDR1 is SGHRS and CDR2 is YFSETQ in the germline V gene. V was pared by 1 base and J by 4 bases, with 12 bases between. This CDR3 has 14 residues.